This T cell receptor beta chain came from a study of radiotherapy plus CTLA-4 blockade in lung cancer. It was focal radiation plus CTLA-4 blockade with ipilimumab that patients with chemo-refractory metastatic non-small-cell lung cancer received. Per germline, CDR1 SGHVS and CDR2 FNYEAQ. V lost 5 bases, J lost 3 bases, and 10 bases stayed unmatched. The CDR3 loop spans 16 amino acids. Produced via immunoSEQ multiplex PCR; TCRdb's table is partial and in-frame only. Of about 97,000 clones detected, 65% to 85% appear once; the ten largest clones hold about 3%. This TCR derives from a human donor with non-small cell lung cancer who had a partial response to radiotherapy plus ipilimumab. Some clones in this sample may be carry-over from other donors' samples. The V gene is TRBV7-6, the J gene TRBJ2-3, with TRBD2 identical over 8 bases. The source was peripheral blood, collected from a patient treated with radiotherapy plus ipilimumab. CDR3 loop: CASSRAAGGKTDTQYF. CDR3 bases: TGTGCCAGCAGCCGGGCCGCGGGGGGCAAGACAGATACGCAGTATTTT.